This entry concerns a single TCR beta chain. The data belong to a study of OX40 agonist ivuxolimab in advanced cancers. The germline CDR1 and CDR2 sequences are SEHNR and FQNEAQ (reference sequence). V lost 5 bases, J lost 7 bases, and 9 bases stayed unmatched. This CDR3 region has 14 residues. TCRdb's table, derived via immunoSEQ multiplex PCR, lists solely in-frame clones and lacks some. The sample lists about 73,000 clones; about 90% were seen once. Material: CD4+ or CD8+ T cells sorted from blood, obtained in a trial of the OX40 agonist ivuxolimab. The chain carries TRBV7-9 and TRBJ2-7; 9 nucleotides agree with TRBD2. The origin of this receptor is an adult with an advanced solid tumor such as melanoma, head and neck, liver or kidney cancer. CDR3 sequence (DNA): TGTGCCAGCAGCCACAGCGGGGGGACCCGAGAGCAGTACTTC. Protein: CASSHSGGTREQYF. The whole variable domain, filled in from reference TRBV7-9 and TRBJ2-7, reads DTGVSQNPRHKITKRGQNVTFRCDPISEHNRLYWYRQTLGQGPEFLTYFQNEAQLEKSRLLSDRFSAERPKGSFSTLEIQRTEQGDSAMYLCASSHSGGTREQYFGPGTRLTVT.